The 13 T cell receptor beta chains reported below all come from one sample, sequenced in a study of neurological immune-mediated disorders. TCRdb passed the 5' RACE reads through MiXCR, listing each CDR3 protein once. The table has some 60,000 distinct CDR3 sequences, 4% to 5.5% seen once. The sample comprised PBMCs. These receptors all come from a woman in her fifties or sixties with multiple sclerosis.

This clonotype was seen repeatedly, ten times or more. This chain links TRBV9 with TRBJ2-6; D uncertain. This CDR3 is built from 16 residues. V dropped 3 bases and J dropped 0 bases, with 10 bases sitting between them. CDR1 is SGDLS, CDR2 YYNGEE, per germline. The chain's CDR3 is CASSEHGFSGANVLTF. The CDR3 region has the DNA TGTGCCAGCAGCGAACACGGATTCTCTGGGGCCAACGTCCTGACTTTC.

The sample holds many counts of this clonotype. The V and J genes are TRBV7-2 and TRBJ2-7; D may be TRBD1 (8 bases). This CDR3 has 15 residues. Germline V gene sequence: CDR1 SGHTA, CDR2 FQGNSA. V was cut by 1 base and J by 5 bases, with 15 bases left in between. The CDR3 DNA sequence: TGTGCCAGCAGCTTAGACAGGGGGGGGTCCGACGAGCAGTACTTC. It encodes CASSLDRGGSDEQYF.

At least ten counts were recorded for this clonotype. The V and J genes are TRBV7-2 and TRBJ2-3; 8 bases agree with TRBD1. The CDR3 spans 16 residues. V shed 1 base and J 1 base; nucleotides not matched to a gene: 4. Germline CDR1 and CDR2: SGHTA and FQGNSA. Here the CDR3 DNA reads TGTGCCAGCAGCTTAGGCCCAGGGGGCGGCACAGATACGCAGTATTTT. Translation: CASSLGPGGGTDTQYF. The full variable domain, with the rest looked up from reference TRBV7-2 and TRBJ2-3, is GAGVSQSPSNKVTEKGKDVELRCDPISGHTALYWYRQSLGQGLEFLIYFQGNSAPDKSGLPSDRFSAERTGGSVSTLTIQRTQQEDSAVYLCASSLGPGGGTDTQYFGPGTRLTVL.

This clonotype was observed at least ten times. The chain is built from TRBV12-3 or TRBV12-4 and TRBJ1-3; TRBD1 matches 7 bases. V dropped 3 bases and J dropped 7; count of bases not matched to a gene: 3. This CDR3 spans 13 amino acids. The CDR3 sequence: CASSFDRVNTIYF. CDR3 nucleotides: TGTGCCAGCAGTTTTGACAGGGTCAACACCATATATTTT.

This clonotype was seen repeatedly, ten times or more. This chain uses TRBV5-1 with TRBJ2-5; 13 bases map to TRBD2. This CDR3 is 17 amino acids long. Germline assignment: CDR1 SGHRS and CDR2 YFSETQ. The ends lost 5 bases at V and 5 bases at J; junction bases unmatched: 12. CDR3 bases: TGCGCCAGCAGGGCCGGGACTAGCGGGGTAATCGGGGAGACCCAGTACTTC. Its protein product is CASRAGTSGVIGETQYF.

At least ten counts were recorded for this clonotype. V and J are TRBV27 and TRBJ2-1, with a weak D call TRBD2 (6 bases). The germline V gene has CDR1 MNHEY and CDR2 SMNVEV (reference sequence). The CDR3 is made up of 14 amino acids. Deletions cut 8 bases from V and 4 bases from J, with 15 bases between. CDR3 in amino acids: CASGPGGTYNEQFF. In DNA form, the CDR3 reads TGTGCCAGCGGCCCCGGGGGTACTTACAATGAGCAGTTCTTC.

In its sample, this clonotype was seen many times. V and J are TRBV27 and TRBJ2-1; perhaps TRBD1 as D (5 bases). The germline gives CDR1 MNHEY, CDR2 SMNVEV (reference sequence). The CDR3 is 13 residues long. With 3 bases removed from V and 7 bases from J, the gap between germline ends came to 10 bases. The DNA of the CDR3 is TGTGCCAGCAGTTTGCAGGGTAGGAATGAGCAGTTCTTC. It translates to CASSLQGRNEQFF.

This clonotype was found many times. The rearrangement joins TRBV4-1 to TRBJ2-2; unclear D gene. CDR1 is MGHRA and CDR2 is YSYEKL in the germline V gene. The CDR3 totals 16 residues. V lost 4 bases to trimming and J lost 0 bases, with 12 bases between them. CDR3 sequence reads: CASSRLGSPNTGELFF. CDR3 nucleotide sequence: TGCGCCAGCAGCCGACTGGGCAGCCCGAACACCGGGGAGCTGTTTTTT.

The table lists this clonotype with a few counts. The chain has TRBV6-5 and TRBJ2-3; tentatively, D is TRBD2 (5 bases). Trimming stripped 2 bases from V and 5 bases from J, with 8 bases between. Germline V lookup: CDR1 MNHEY, CDR2 SVGAGI. This CDR3 has 13 amino acids. Written as DNA, the CDR3 is TGTGCCAGCAGTTACGGTGAGGGAGATACGCAGTATTTT. Translated: CASSYGEGDTQYF.

With regard to this clonotype: One end of the junction fails to match germline, which may point to a read error. The chain couples TRBV7-7 to TRBJ2-2, with TRBD2 matching 8 bases. The CDR3 totals 16 residues. Per the germline V gene, CDR1 is SSHAT and CDR2 is FNYEAQ (reference sequence). The DNA of the CDR3 is TGTGCTAGCAGCTTAGGCGCGGGGGGCCGGGCCGGGGAGCTGTTTTTT. Translating it yields CASSLGAGGRAGELFF.

This clonotype showed up many times. This chain links TRBV5-6 with TRBJ2-7, with 12 bases identical to TRBD2. From germline, CDR1 is SGHDT and CDR2 YYEEEE. V dropped 5 bases and J dropped 2; count of bases not matched to a gene: 5. The CDR3 is made up of 15 amino acids. The CDR3 loop reads CASSHGLAGTYEQYF. DNA of the CDR3: TGTGCCAGCAGTCACGGACTAGCGGGGACCTACGAGCAGTACTTC.

This clonotype was observed at least ten times. The chain employs TRBV28 and TRBJ1-2; D call uncertain. CDR3 size: 17 residues. V lost 6 bases to trimming and J lost 0 bases, with 20 bases between them. In germline, CDR1 is MDHEN, CDR2 SYDVKM. CDR3 bases: TGTGCCAGCAGCCCGTGGAGCAATGAACCTTCTAACTATGGCTACACCTTC. Translating it yields CASSPWSNEPSNYGYTF.

This clonotype was seen a few times. The chain carries TRBV27 and TRBJ1-2; TRBD1 matches 7 bases. Germline CDR1 is MNHEY and CDR2 is SMNVEV (reference sequence). V gave up 5 bases and J gave up 5 bases; unmatched junction bases: 5. This CDR3 is 13 amino acids long. CDR3 loop: CASSPRDRYGYTF. The CDR3 nucleotides read TGTGCCAGCAGTCCCCGGGACAGATATGGCTACACCTTC.